This TCR beta chain was documented in a study of molecular identifiers for immune sequencing clone quantification (dated 2018 in TCRdb). About the investigation overall: In a replicate experiment, RNA from roughly 18,000 or 92,000 naive CD8 T cells was split into five aliquots, four of which were sequenced. CD8 T cells were used in a methods study to benchmark molecular-identifier clustering-based TCR repertoire sequencing (MIDCIRS) and TCR RNA copy counting.

With regard to this clonotype: This receptor's antigen is unknown. With a much larger clone just one base away, this may be a read error. The conserved phenylalanine or tryptophan normally closing the CDR3 is absent here, so this likely arose from a read error.

Libraries of naive CD8 T cells were built from about 20,000 to 1,000,000 sorted cells, with 10%, 30% or 50% of the purified RNA used. On a BD FACSAria II, naive CD8 T cells were FACS-sorted as CD8+CD4-CCR7+CD45RA+ and collected into RLT Plus buffer. To test detection sensitivity, Jurkat RNA equal to about nine TCR copies was added to samples of about 17,000-1,100,000 naive CD8 T cells. Enrichment of CD8 T cells was done with RosetteSep CD8+ T Cell Enrichment Cocktail plus Ficoll-Paque, and ACK red cell lysis came afterward. General study outcomes and caveats: The naive libraries included spiked-in Jurkat TCR RNA (fewer than 11 copies' worth), and this Jurkat TCR RNA is not part of the donor repertoire. Modeling estimated 3 to 3.5 recovered TCR RNA copies per cell, compared with about ten by digital PCR, which implies about 30% capture efficiency. Even against a background of around 900,000 naive CD8 T cells, spiked-in Jurkat TCR RNA amounting to a single cell's worth was reported to be detectable. In CMV-specific effector cells, clones with more than 20 RNA copies accounted for over 97% of molecules, whereas in naive cells such clones accounted for under 1%. Highly expanded clone sizes could be underestimated because identical TCR molecules may share a barcode. When barcode sub-clustering was left out, chimeric consensus sequences inflated TCR diversity, with chimeras reaching as high as 47%.

For CDR1 and CDR2, the germline V gene lists MNHEY and SVGEGT. The CDR3 is 14 residues long, counting both termini. Only CDR3 DNA remains: 42 bases, in frame from the first base. V is trimmed back by 7 bases and J by 3 bases, and the junction contains 7 bases that no gene match accounts for. The library was made by PCR. This sample was sequenced with a NextSeq 500. Bulk TCR libraries were prepared as previously described, using TCR primers listed in Table S5. Total RNA was purified with the Qiagen AllPrep DNA/RNA kit. Before analysis, reads from multiple sequencing runs of the same library were pooled. Per the authors' processing: Only reads with exact TCR constant sequence were kept, trimmed to 150 nt, and grouped by their 12-nt molecular barcodes. Within each barcode group, reads were sub-clustered at a 15% Levenshtein threshold, and quality-weighted consensus sequences were built per RNA molecule. Non-functional sequences were filtered out, along with any lower-count sequence sitting one edit away from another sequence. Barcode sub-clusters with fewer than 20% of the maximum read count were removed, based on fitting two negative binomial distributions. The public reads were reprocessed in TCRdb via fastp at Q25 and MiXCR, keeping in-frame beta chains. Every CDR3 protein is listed once, alongside the most common genes and DNA of its rows. These V and J calls originate from TCRdb's pipeline instead of the authors' own analysis. The sample contains more than 450,000 distinct CDR3 sequences, around 23% of them found a single time. The ten most abundant clones make up approximately 0.8% of the sample.

The sequence joins TRBV6-2 or TRBV6-3 to TRBJ1-1; 8 bases in the junction line up with TRBD1. The specimen was naive CD8+ T cells from blood, with Jurkat cell RNA spiked in. The label giving this sample's cell subset or site can be read as: FACS-sorted CD8+CD4-CCR7+CD45RA+ naive T cells. This receptor was taken from a human donor in good health. Some libraries in this study had Jurkat cell RNA spiked in. CDR3 reads: CASTEGQVYTEAFL. The nucleotides read TGTGCCAGCACTGAGGGACAGGTGTACACTGAAGCTTTCCTT.